The T cell receptor (beta chain) under discussion was sequenced for a study of blood T cell repertoires in COVID-19. This clone has only a few counts. Data came from immunoSEQ multiplex PCR; TCRdb stores just in-frame clones and leaves some out. The sample lists 190,000 or so clones, 85% to 90% seen once, with 1.2% in the top ten. Trimming removed 0 bases from V and 7 bases from J, with 13 bases in between. CDR3 length equals 15 residues. The germline V gene encodes CDR1 LGHNA and CDR2 YSLEER. Material for sequencing was PBMCs or T cells enriched from blood (not recorded which). The sequence derives from a man younger than 40 who had recovered from COVID-19. The chain carries TRBV4-3 and TRBJ2-1; no firm D call. Here the CDR3 reads CASSQDLAVWNEQFF. As DNA, the CDR3 is TGCGCCAGCAGCCAAGATTTGGCAGTTTGGAATGAGCAGTTCTTC.